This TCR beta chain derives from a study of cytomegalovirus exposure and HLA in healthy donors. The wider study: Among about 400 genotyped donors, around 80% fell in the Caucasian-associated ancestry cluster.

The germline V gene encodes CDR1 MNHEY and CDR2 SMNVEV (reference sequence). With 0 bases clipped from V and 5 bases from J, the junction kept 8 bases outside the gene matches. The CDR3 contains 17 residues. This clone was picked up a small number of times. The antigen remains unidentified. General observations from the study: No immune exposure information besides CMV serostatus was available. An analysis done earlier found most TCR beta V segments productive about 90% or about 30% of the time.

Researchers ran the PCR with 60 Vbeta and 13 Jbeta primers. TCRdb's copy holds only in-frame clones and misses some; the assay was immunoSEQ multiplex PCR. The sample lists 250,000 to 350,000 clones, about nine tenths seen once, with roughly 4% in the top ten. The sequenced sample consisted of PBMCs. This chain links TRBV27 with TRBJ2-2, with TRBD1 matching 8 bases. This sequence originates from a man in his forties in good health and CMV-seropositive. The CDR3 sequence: CASSLSFRGLPTGELFF. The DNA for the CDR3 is TGTGCCAGCAGTTTATCGTTCAGGGGGCTACCGACCGGGGAGCTGTTTTTT.